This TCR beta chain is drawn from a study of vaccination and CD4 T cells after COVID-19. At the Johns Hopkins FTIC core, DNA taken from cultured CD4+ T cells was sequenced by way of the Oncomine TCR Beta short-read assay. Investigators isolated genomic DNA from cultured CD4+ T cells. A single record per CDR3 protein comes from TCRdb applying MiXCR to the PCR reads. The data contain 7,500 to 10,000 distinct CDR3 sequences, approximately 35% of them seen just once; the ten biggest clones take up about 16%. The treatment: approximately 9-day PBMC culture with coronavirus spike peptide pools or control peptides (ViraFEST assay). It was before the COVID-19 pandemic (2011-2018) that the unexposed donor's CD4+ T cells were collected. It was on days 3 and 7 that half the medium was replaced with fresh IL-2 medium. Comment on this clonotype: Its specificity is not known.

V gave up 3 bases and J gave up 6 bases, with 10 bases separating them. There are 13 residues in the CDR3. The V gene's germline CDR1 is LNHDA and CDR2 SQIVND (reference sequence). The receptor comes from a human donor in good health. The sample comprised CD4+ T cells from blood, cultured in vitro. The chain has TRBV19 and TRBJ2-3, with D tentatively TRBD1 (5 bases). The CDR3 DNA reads TGTGCCAGTAGTATCACCAGGGCGGATACGCAGTATTTT. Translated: CASSITRADTQYF.